The 13 T cell receptor beta chains in this list originate from one sample, sequenced in a study of T-cell memory formation after mild COVID-19. A single record per CDR3 protein comes from TCRdb applying MiXCR to the 5' RACE reads. The table has some 150,000 distinct CDR3 sequences, less than 25% seen once. The sequencing sample was made of PBMCs or a T cell subset sorted from them (not recorded which). The receptors here all came from an adult woman who had mild COVID-19 (a few samples of this study predate the infection). Cell type and time point are not known.

The chain joins TRBV12-3 or TRBV12-4 to TRBJ1-2, with D possibly matching TRBD1 (5 bases). The length of the CDR3 is 15 residues. V shed 1 base and J shed 7 bases, with 16 bases lying between them. Written as DNA, the CDR3 is TGTGCCAGCAGTTTAGGGGCAGGGCGGTTGACTGGCTACACCTTC. Its translation: CASSLGAGRLTGYTF.

With regard to this clonotype: The junction departs from germline at one end; a sequencing error may be responsible. The chain joins TRBV12-3 or TRBV12-4 to TRBJ2-5, with D perhaps TRBD2 (7 bases). The CDR3 extends over 15 amino acids. The CDR3 loop reads CASSSSIGGRETQSF. CDR3 sequence (DNA): TGTGCCAGCAGTTCGTCTATAGGGGGGCGGGAGACCCAGTCCTTC.

V gene TRBV2 combines with J gene TRBJ1-6, with D perhaps TRBD1 (5 bases). CDR3 size: 16 residues. V was clipped by 0 bases and J by 8 bases, with 14 bases between them. Germline V gene lookup returns CDR1 SNHLY and CDR2 FYNNEI. The CDR3 reads CASSEAERQQYSPLHF. The CDR3 bases are TGTGCCAGCAGTGAAGCAGAAAGACAGCAGTATTCACCCCTCCACTTT.

The DNA of the CDR3 is TGTGCCAGCAGCTCGGTATATCCCGGGACAGGGGGAAACGAGCAGTACTTC. Residues: CASSSVYPGTGGNEQYF. The V gene is TRBV5-4, the J gene TRBJ2-7, with 11 nucleotides matching TRBD1. There are 17 residues in the CDR3. Per the germline V gene, CDR1 is SGHNT and CDR2 is YYREEE (reference sequence). With V trimmed by 3 bases and J by 5 bases, 13 bases remained unmatched.

The V and J genes are TRBV14 and TRBJ2-5; TRBD1 is a possible D gene (5 bases). The CDR3 totals 14 residues. The V gene lost 1 base and the J gene lost 4 bases, with 10 bases spanning the gap. Looked up from germline, CDR1 is SGHDN and CDR2 is FVKESK. The CDR3: CASSQGVGVETQYF. In DNA form, the CDR3 reads TGTGCCAGCAGCCAAGGAGTAGGGGTAGAGACCCAGTACTTC.

The genes are TRBV29-1 and TRBJ2-5; 7 bases align to TRBD1. CDR3 length: 14 residues. The V segment lost 5 bases and the J segment 1 base; nucleotides outside the gene matches: 7. The germline gives CDR1 SQVTM, CDR2 ANQGSEA. The CDR3 DNA reads as TGCAGCGTTCGGAAGGGGGCTCCCCAAGAGACCCAGTACTTC. Translation: CSVRKGAPQETQYF.

This clonotype was seen only a few times. The chain joins TRBV5-1 to TRBJ1-1; D is perhaps TRBD1 (6 bases). The germline V gene encodes CDR1 SGHRS and CDR2 YFSETQ. V was pared by 4 bases and J by 4 bases, with 14 bases between. The CDR3 has 14 residues. The CDR3 reads CASSPNLGGTEAFF. The CDR3 DNA is TGCGCCAGCAGCCCCAATCTAGGGGGCACTGAAGCTTTCTTT.

CDR3 residues: CASSLLAGAGNTEAFF. The CDR3 bases are TGTGCCAGTAGTCTTCTAGCGGGTGCGGGGAACACTGAAGCTTTCTTT. The gene calls are TRBV19 and TRBJ1-1, with unresolved D. CDR1 and CDR2 from the germline V gene are LNHDA and SQIVND (reference sequence). The CDR3 consists of 16 residues. Trimming removed 5 bases from V and 1 base from J, with 17 bases in between.

This clonotype turned up a few times. The chain recombines TRBV7-9 with TRBJ1-1, with 7 bases aligning to TRBD1. Trimming took 3 bases from V and 1 from J; bases not matched to a gene: 2. The V gene's germline CDR1 is SEHNR and CDR2 FQNEAQ (reference sequence). The CDR3 consists of 14 residues. Written as DNA, the CDR3 is TGTGCCAGCAGCTTCGCAGGGGGGAACACTGAAGCTTTCTTT. Translating gives CASSFAGGNTEAFF.

This clonotype was counted only a few times. The chain joins TRBV5-1 to TRBJ2-1, with D tentatively TRBD2 (5 bases). The CDR3 spans 14 residues. From germline, CDR1 is SGHRS and CDR2 YFSETQ. The ends were cut back, 4 bases at V and 10 bases at J, with 18 bases in the middle. The CDR3 nucleotides are TGCGCCAGCAGCGTGGCGTTTGCTGAGGGCGAGCAGTTCTTC. Amino acid sequence: CASSVAFAEGEQFF. The full variable domain, with the rest looked up from reference TRBV5-1 and TRBJ2-1, is KAGVTQTPRYLIKTRGQQVTLSCSPISGHRSVSWYQQTPGQGLQFLFEYFSETQRNKGNFPGRFSGRQFSNSRSEMNVSTLELGDSALYLCASSVAFAEGEQFFGPGTRLTVL.

This clonotype has just a few counts. This rearrangement joins TRBV29-1 to TRBJ1-1; unclear D gene. Germline lookup yields CDR1 SQVTM and CDR2 ANQGSEA. The CDR3 has 12 residues. CDR3 sequence reads: CSHRAVNTEAFF. Written as DNA, the CDR3 is TGCAGTCACCGGGCAGTGAACACTGAAGCTTTCTTT.

The chain uses TRBV4-1 and TRBJ1-2; weak D call: TRBD1 (5 bases). This CDR3 spans 14 amino acids. Trimming took 1 base from V and 2 from J, leaving 8 bases between them. Germline V gene sequence: CDR1 MGHRA, CDR2 YSYEKL. The CDR3 DNA is TGCGCCAGCAGCCAAGTACAGGAGAACTATGGCTACACCTTC. Translated, it gives CASSQVQENYGYTF.

In its sample, this clonotype was seen a few times. The CDR3 sequence is CASGGLAEGLNEQFF. CDR3 DNA: TGTGCCAGCGGAGGACTAGCCGAGGGACTGAATGAGCAGTTCTTC. The V gene is TRBV11-2, the J gene TRBJ2-1; 8 nucleotides match TRBD2. The CDR3 totals 15 residues. The V gene end was trimmed by 8 bases and the J gene end by 7 bases; junction bases not matched to a gene: 13. CDR1 SGHAT and CDR2 FQNNGV come from the germline V gene.